These 27 T cell receptor beta chains share one sample of origin, sequenced in a study of T cells in localized non-small cell lung cancer. Sequencing was performed with immunoSEQ multiplex PCR; in TCRdb, only in-frame clones are kept and a portion is missing. The sample lists about 82,000 clones; around 80% were seen once. This specimen consisted of PBMCs, obtained before any cancer treatment. These receptors originate from a man aged 35-69 years with stage II squamous cell lung carcinoma.

The rearrangement links TRBV12-1 to TRBJ2-5; the tabulated D call, TRBD2, remains unverified against the DNA. TRBV12-1 is deemed a pseudogene. The CDR3 contains 17 residues. The DNA of the CDR3 is TGTGCCAGCAGCCCCAGGACTAGCGGGAGGCTACAAGAGACCCAGTACTTC. It specifies CASSPRTSGRLQETQYF.

This rearrangement joins TRBV4-3 to TRBJ2-7, with 7 bases fitting TRBD1. This CDR3 spans 14 amino acids. Germline CDR1 reads LGHNA; CDR2 reads YSLEER. The V segment lost 3 bases and the J segment 6 bases; nucleotides outside the gene matches: 8. CDR3 coding DNA: TGCGCCAGCAGCCAGACCGGGACAGTGTTCGAGCAGTACTTC. It codes for CASSQTGTVFEQYF.

The CDR3 bases are TGTGCCAGCAGTACGACCCCCTTGGGACAGGGAAGGACTGAAGCTTTCTTT. Amino acid sequence: CASSTTPLGQGRTEAFF. The rearrangement joins TRBV28 to TRBJ1-1, with TRBD1 matching over 9 bases. With V trimmed by 5 bases and J by 5 bases, 15 bases remained unmatched. This CDR3 spans 17 amino acids. The germline gives CDR1 MDHEN, CDR2 SYDVKM.

This sequence joins TRBV4-1 and TRBJ2-1; TRBD2 is a possible D gene (7 bases). V lost 4 bases and J 9 bases, leaving 25 bases between the germline ends. From germline, CDR1 is MGHRA and CDR2 YSYEKL. The CDR3 contains 17 residues. As DNA, the CDR3 is TGCGCCAGCAGCCCGTCTGGTGGCGGGGGAGGGGACACTGAGCAGTTCTTC. Translated, it gives CASSPSGGGGGDTEQFF.

V usage is TRBV19 and J usage is TRBJ2-3; D is ambiguous. The CDR3 runs to 11 residues. The V end lost 6 bases, the J end lost 4 bases, and 5 bases lay between the germline ends. Germline CDR1 reads LNHDA; CDR2 reads SQIVND (reference sequence). The CDR3 loop is CASRESDTQYF. Written as DNA, the CDR3 is TGTGCCAGTAGAGAATCAGATACGCAGTATTTT.

The chain joins TRBV28 to TRBJ2-6, with D possibly being TRBD1 or TRBD2 (5 bases each). Trimming took off 5 bases at V and 0 bases at J, with 11 bases between the two ends. The CDR3 sequence is 16 residues long. Germline CDR1 reads MDHEN; CDR2 reads SYDVKM. CDR3 in amino acids: CASSGDGFSGANVLTF. The CDR3 bases are TGTGCCAGCAGTGGGGACGGTTTCTCTGGGGCCAACGTCCTGACTTTC.

The chain is built from TRBV19 and TRBJ2-2; D may be TRBD1 (5 bases). CDR1 LNHDA and CDR2 SQIVND come from the germline V gene (reference sequence). V gave up 1 base and J gave up 0 bases, with 6 bases separating them. The CDR3 is 15 residues long. The CDR3 coding sequence is TGTGCCAGTAGTATAGGACAGTCGAACACCGGGGAGCTGTTTTTT. Residues: CASSIGQSNTGELFF.

The chain combines TRBV4-1 with TRBJ1-5, with 8 bases that match TRBD1. The CDR3 is made up of 15 amino acids. Unmatched junction bases numbered 8, after V lost 3 bases and J lost 7 bases. Germline assignment: CDR1 MGHRA and CDR2 YSYEKL. CDR3 sequence (DNA): TGCGCCAGCAGCCAGTTCATACAGGGGGGGCAGCCCCAGCATTTT. Its translation: CASSQFIQGGQPQHF.

The chain carries TRBV9 and TRBJ2-3; D is unclear. V lost 0 bases and J lost 6, with 8 bases in between. The CDR3 is 13 residues long. Looked up from germline, CDR1 is SGDLS and CDR2 is YYNGEE. The CDR3 is CASSVVLRDTQYF. In DNA form, the CDR3 reads TGTGCCAGCAGCGTAGTTCTCAGGGATACGCAGTATTTT.

The J gene is TRBJ1-1, the V gene TRBV19; a weak D match, TRBD1 (5 bases). The CDR3 is 14 residues long. V shed 5 bases and J shed 0 bases, with 10 bases lying between them. Germline loops: CDR1 LNHDA, CDR2 SQIVND (reference sequence). The CDR3 DNA reads TGTGCCAGTAGTGTCGGGGCCTTGAACACTGAAGCTTTCTTT. Its translation: CASSVGALNTEAFF.

The rearrangement joins TRBV5-6 to TRBJ2-3; D is perhaps TRBD2 (6 bases). CDR3 length equals 15 residues. V was shortened by 0 bases and J by 3 bases, with 11 bases between the two germline ends. Germline values: CDR1 SGHDT, CDR2 YYEEEE. The DNA of the CDR3 is TGTGCCAGCAGCTTGGGGGCGGGACCGACAGATACGCAGTATTTT. Residues: CASSLGAGPTDTQYF.

This clone has at least ten counts. The chain combines TRBV9 with TRBJ1-3; D not resolved. Per germline, CDR1 SGDLS and CDR2 YYNGEE. The CDR3 runs to 14 residues. Trimming shortened V by 0 bases and J by 3 bases, and 7 bases separated the two germline ends. The CDR3 DNA reads as TGTGCCAGCAGCGTAGAAGGGATTGGAAACACCATATATTTT. Its protein is CASSVEGIGNTIYF.

CDR3 protein: CATGGYSSTDTQYF. The CDR3 DNA reads TGTGCCACAGGGGGCTACTCTAGCACAGATACGCAGTATTTT. The V call is TRBV2, the J call TRBJ2-3, with 8 bases identical to TRBD1. The CDR3 runs to 14 residues. In germline, CDR1 is SNHLY, CDR2 FYNNEI. V shed 10 bases, J shed 0 bases, and the junction held 6 bases outside the gene matches.

The chain's CDR3 is CSVEQGPKQPQHF. The CDR3 bases are TGCAGCGTCGAACAGGGTCCGAAACAGCCCCAGCATTTT. The chain is built from TRBV29-1 and TRBJ1-5, with D possibly TRBD1 on 6 matching bases. This CDR3 is built from 13 residues. Trimming left V 6 bases short and J 7 bases short, with 16 bases between. Germline V gives CDR1 SQVTM, CDR2 ANQGSEA. Supplemented by reference TRBV29-1 and TRBJ1-5, the full variable domain reads SAVISQKPSRDICQRGTSLTIQCQVDSQVTMMFWYRQQPGQSLTLIATANQGSEATYESGFVIDKFPISRPNLTFSTLTVSNMSPEDSSIYLCSVEQGPKQPQHFGDGTRLSIL.

The chain links TRBV5-1 to TRBJ1-1; unclear D gene. With 0 bases removed from V and 1 base from J, the gap between germline ends came to 10 bases. The length of the CDR3 is 15 residues. Per the germline V gene, CDR1 is SGHRS and CDR2 is YFSETQ. The CDR3 sequence is CASSLEQATNTEAFF. The CDR3 coding sequence is TGCGCCAGCAGCTTGGAGCAGGCCACGAACACTGAAGCTTTCTTT.

The chain is built from TRBV4-1 and TRBJ2-3; D gene unclear. The CDR3 has 16 amino acids. Per germline, CDR1 MGHRA and CDR2 YSYEKL. The germline V and J ends were trimmed by 0 bases and 1 base, with 11 bases remaining between them. DNA for the CDR3: TGCGCCAGCAGCCAAGATATGACCAGGCGCACAGATACGCAGTATTTT. Residues: CASSQDMTRRTDTQYF.

The chain couples TRBV7-2 to TRBJ1-3, with D possibly matching TRBD1 (6 bases). CDR3 length equals 16 residues. Trimming cost V 1 base and J 0 bases, with 10 bases left between them. Germline-derived CDR1 and CDR2 are SGHTA and FQGNSA. The CDR3 sequence is CASSLVQGYSGNTIYF. DNA for the CDR3: TGTGCCAGCAGCTTAGTCCAGGGGTACTCTGGAAACACCATATATTTT.

V usage is TRBV7-9 and J usage is TRBJ2-2, with D unresolved. The V and J ends lost 3 bases and 5 bases respectively, with 4 bases between them. The CDR3 length is 12 residues. The germline CDR1 and CDR2 sequences are SEHNR and FQNEAQ (reference sequence). The CDR3 DNA sequence: TGTGCCAGCAGCTTGATGACCGGGGAGCTGTTTTTT. It yields the protein CASSLMTGELFF.

This chain links TRBV4-1 with TRBJ2-7, with TRBD1 as a possible D gene (5 bases). The germline CDR1 and CDR2 sequences are MGHRA and YSYEKL. The CDR3 sequence is 15 residues long. V was trimmed by 0 bases and J by 9 bases, leaving 18 bases between them. CDR3 residues: CASSQDPRQTPAQYF. The CDR3 DNA follows: TGCGCCAGCAGCCAAGATCCCAGACAGACCCCAGCGCAGTACTTC.

V gene TRBV4-2 combines with J gene TRBJ2-3; the match to TRBD2 covers 9 bases. This CDR3 region has 15 residues. V gave up 0 bases and J gave up 8 bases; unmatched junction bases: 6. Germline CDR1 LGHNA, CDR2 YNFKEQ. DNA for the CDR3: TGTGCCAGCAGCCAAGATTGGGCGGGGGGGCGTACGCAGTATTTT. It is translated as CASSQDWAGGRTQYF.

The gene calls are TRBV7-8 and TRBJ2-3, with 10 positions matching TRBD1. V trimming: 5 bases; J trimming: 2 bases; junction bases outside the gene matches: 10. Germline CDR1 is SGHVS and CDR2 is FQNEAQ. The CDR3 runs 17 residues. The CDR3 here is CASSPDPGQGNTDTQYF. CDR3 DNA sequence: TGTGCCAGCAGCCCTGACCCGGGACAGGGGAACACAGATACGCAGTATTTT.

The rearrangement uses TRBV27 and TRBJ2-7, with D perhaps matching TRBD2 (6 bases). Trimming left V 8 bases short and J 6 bases short, with 17 bases between. The CDR3 sequence is 13 residues long. Germline V gene data show CDR1 as MNHEY and CDR2 as SMNVEV (reference sequence). The CDR3, as DNA: TGTGCCAGCGCGGACCTTACTAGCTCCGAGCAGTACTTC. Translated: CASADLTSSEQYF.

This chain links TRBV9 with TRBJ2-5; 11 nucleotides line up with TRBD1. CDR3 size: 15 residues. Per germline, CDR1 SGDLS and CDR2 YYNGEE. J was trimmed by 4 bases and V by 4 bases; bases with no gene match: 6. The CDR3 nucleotides read TGTGCCAGCAGCATCGGGACAGGGGGTAGAGAGACCCAGTACTTC. Amino acid sequence: CASSIGTGGRETQYF.

This chain links TRBV4-1 with TRBJ1-6, with a weak D call TRBD1 (5 bases). Trimming cost V 1 base and J 7 bases, with 11 bases left between them. Germline CDR1 MGHRA, CDR2 YSYEKL. The CDR3 sequence is 15 residues long. CDR3 bases: TGCGCCAGCAGCCAAGTTGGGACGAGGAATTCACCCCTCCACTTT. The encoded protein is CASSQVGTRNSPLHF.

The chain couples TRBV5-6 to TRBJ2-1, with D perhaps TRBD1 or TRBD2 (6 bases each). The CDR3 covers 13 residues. V lost 0 bases, J lost 10 bases, and 11 bases lay in between. Germline CDR1 is SGHDT and CDR2 is YYEEEE. The CDR3 DNA sequence: TGTGCCAGCAGCTTGGAAGGGGGGAGCGAGCAGTTCTTC. Its protein is CASSLEGGSEQFF.

The chain combines TRBV5-6 with TRBJ2-7; tentative D call: TRBD1 (5 bases). V lost 0 bases, J lost 0 bases, and 13 bases lay in between. Germline values: CDR1 SGHDT, CDR2 YYEEEE. The CDR3 length is 16 residues. The chain's CDR3 is CASSLEWVGDSYEQYF. The CDR3 DNA reads TGTGCCAGCAGCTTGGAATGGGTAGGGGACTCCTACGAGCAGTACTTC.

J is TRBJ1-2 and V is TRBV5-1, with D unresolved. This CDR3 spans 13 amino acids. Trimming stripped 4 bases from V and 0 bases from J, with 7 bases between. CDR1 is SGHRS, CDR2 YFSETQ, per germline. CDR3 DNA: TGCGCCAGCAGCGCCCAGGCTAACTATGGCTACACCTTC. Amino acids: CASSAQANYGYTF.